The T cell receptor beta chain under discussion was sequenced for a study of blood T cell repertoires in COVID-19 (TCRdb year 2020). Context from the whole study: Samples covering the acute and convalescent phases of COVID-19 were provided by collaborators in the United States, Italy and Spain. The prospective study material was composed of cDNA or gDNA derived from T cells, B-cell-depleted T cells, or PBMCs. Deeply sampled blood TCRbeta repertoires from subjects exposed to, actively infected with, or recovered from COVID-19 were included in the dataset. The repertoires were released in a freely available public database meant as a resource for research on the immune response to SARS-CoV-2. Samples were obtained from the ongoing ImmuneRACE study (first 160 participants) and from 1,254 subjects provided by 6 global collaborators. Nearly every sample came with metadata listing a de-identified subject ID, COVID-19 status, age in years and sex. Where available, HLA class I and class II types were taken from metadata supplied by the sample provider and were not determined by assay-based typing.

Whole blood was collected in K2EDTA tubes by collaborating institutions according to the institutions' own protocols. Collaborator samples were shipped for TCRbeta analysis as frozen whole blood, isolated PBMCs, or DNA extracted from either sample type. On this clone itself: No antigen is known for it. Base qualities are missing; no much larger clone stands one base away.

At the junction V is shortened by 3 bases and J by 1 base, with 13 bases in between. The CDR3 starts with the cysteine, ends with the phenylalanine, and has 15 residues. Kept here is only the CDR3 DNA, which spans 45 bases and is read in frame from base 1. From the germline V gene (reference sequence), CDR1 is MNHEY and CDR2 is SMNVEV. TCRbeta CDR3 regions were amplified from genomic DNA using the immunoSEQ Assay, a bias-controlled multiplex PCR. In the original analysis: The number of nucleated cells in each sample was estimated from the amplification of reference gene primers within the assay. Sequence reads were collapsed and filtered to measure the absolute abundance of every unique TCRbeta CDR3 rearrangement. Productive Simpson clonality was computed per sample as the square root of Simpson's diversity index over productive rearrangements. In TCRdb, the immuneACCESS table is reduced to in-frame sequences with V and J assigned. These tables do not hold every clone; where another copy was compared, an unresolved V gene accounts for under half, and the others remain unexplained. V and J calls and clone size are copied from that table; D and trimming were computed from the DNA. The sample table holds 90,000 to 150,000 clones, of which roughly 87% were seen once. The ten largest make up roughly 11% of the sample.

General conclusions and limits of the study: Clinical and demographic metadata were provided uncurated, with the amount varying by source and participant.

This sequence was found in a man aged 80 or over with acute or convalescent COVID-19. Sequenced material: peripheral blood. The chain is made from TRBV27 and TRBJ2-7; the D region possibly corresponds to TRBD1 (6 bases align). The DNA is TGTGCCAGCAGTTTTTGGGACACCGCTTCCTACGAGCAGTACTTC. This translates into CASSFWDTASYEQYF.